The 8 T cell receptor beta chains below come from one sample, sequenced in a study of blood T cell repertoires in COVID-19 (dated by TCRdb to about 2020). To prepare the library, the immunoSEQ multiplex PCR assay was applied. TCRdb mirrors the immuneACCESS table, restricted to in-frame sequences. Some clones are absent from its copies; in checked studies, under half trace to an unresolved V gene, and the reason for the others is unknown. The table for this sample lists approximately 240,000 clones; around 85% of them were counted only once. Of the sample, around 6.4% is held by the ten largest clones. Sequenced: peripheral blood. The receptors were sampled from a woman aged 60-75 years with active or convalescent COVID-19.

This clone was observed a few times. The chain joins TRBV29-1 to TRBJ1-3, with 7 bases that match TRBD1. Germline CDR1 is SQVTM and CDR2 is ANQGSEA. V dropped 2 bases and J dropped 7; count of bases not matched to a gene: 2. The CDR3 is made up of 12 amino acids. CDR3 bases: TGCAGCGTTGAAAAGACAGGGAACACCATATATTTT. This codes for CSVEKTGNTIYF.

This chain connects TRBV7-9 to TRBJ2-5, with 10 bases aligning to TRBD2. This CDR3 region has 16 residues. Germline V gene sequence: CDR1 SEHNR, CDR2 FQNEAQ (reference sequence). With 2 bases clipped from V and 2 bases from J, the junction kept 5 bases outside the gene matches. CDR3 coding DNA: TGTGCCAGCAGCTTAAGGGCTAGCGGGGGACAAGAGACCCAGTACTTC. As protein: CASSLRASGGQETQYF.

A single count supports this clone. The chain has TRBV30 and TRBJ1-5, with a possible D match to TRBD1 (5 bases). Per the germline V gene, CDR1 is GTSNPN and CDR2 is SVGIG (reference sequence). This CDR3 comprises 14 residues. Trimming took off 3 bases at V and 1 base at J, with 10 bases between the two ends. The CDR3 loop reads CAWSADRSNQPQHF. CDR3 in DNA: TGTGCCTGGAGCGCAGACAGAAGCAATCAGCCCCAGCATTTT.

This rearrangement joins TRBV10-3 to TRBJ1-5; 7 bases are shared with TRBD1. V was clipped by 10 bases and J by 7 bases; unmatched bases: 7. The V gene's germline CDR1 is ENHRY and CDR2 SYGVKD. The CDR3 extends over 12 amino acids. The DNA for the CDR3 is TGTGCCACCAAGGGGGCAGAGCAGCCCCAGCATTTT. Translating gives CATKGAEQPQHF.

The chain combines TRBV5-6 with TRBJ2-7; the match to TRBD1 covers 11 bases. The CDR3 runs 17 residues. Per germline, CDR1 SGHDT and CDR2 YYEEEE. V gave up 4 bases and J gave up 6 bases; unmatched junction bases: 15. The CDR3 DNA reads as TGTGCCAGCAGCAAGACTACCCTCCGGGACAGGGGGGGCGAGCAGTACGTC. As protein: CASSKTTLRDRGGEQYV.

The J gene is TRBJ2-7, the V gene TRBV7-9; perhaps TRBD1 as D (7 bases). CDR3 size: 16 residues. Trimming pared 5 bases from V and 4 bases from J, leaving 21 bases between. In germline, CDR1 is SEHNR, CDR2 FQNEAQ (reference sequence). The CDR3 sequence: CASSPPPRQGLYEQYF. The CDR3, as DNA: TGTGCCAGCAGCCCACCCCCCAGACAGGGACTGTACGAGCAGTACTTC.

CDR3 nucleotides: TGCGCCAGCAGCGCATCCGGGACAGGGGCCGGGAATTCACCCCTCCACTTT. The encoded protein is CASSASGTGAGNSPLHF. The chain joins TRBV5-1 to TRBJ1-6; 10 nucleotides agree with TRBD1. There are 17 residues in the CDR3. V lost 4 bases to trimming and J lost 7 bases; unmatched junction nucleotides: 11. The germline CDR1 and CDR2 sequences are SGHRS and YFSETQ.

The gene calls are TRBV7-3 and TRBJ1-1; TRBD1 aligns across 8 bases. This CDR3 is built from 13 residues. Germline CDR1 reads SGHTA; CDR2 reads FQGTGA. V was clipped by 8 bases and J by 1 base; unmatched bases: 3. CDR3 residues: CASGQGPNTEAFF. The CDR3 region has the DNA TGTGCCAGCGGACAGGGCCCGAACACTGAAGCTTTCTTT.